This entry concerns a single T cell receptor (beta chain). There is no known antigen for this receptor. It has no much larger one-base neighbor in the sample; base qualities were not kept. The sample originates from a study of cytomegalovirus exposure and HLA in healthy donors (dated 2017 in TCRdb). General notes on the study: According to an earlier analysis of 587 of the donors, 200 million or so T cells yielded 90 million to 140 million unique TCR beta sequences and 250 to 350 Gb of sequence data. An early release that covered around 590 HLA-typed donors contained about 290 gigabases of sequencing data and tens of millions of unique TCR sequences. Of the 350 to 450 genotyped donors, approximately 80% fell in the genetic ancestry cluster associated with self-reported Caucasian donors. The study was designed to test whether signatures of past pathogen exposure could be identified by cataloging public T cell receptors. Using immunosequencing, the study profiled T cell repertoires from around 680 subjects and related those repertoires to cytomegalovirus serostatus. A separate validation cohort of roughly 120 different subjects was used in addition to the roughly 670-subject first cohort. High-throughput TCR immunosequencing, statistical association of individual TCRs with disease status, and machine learning were combined to predict cytomegalovirus infection status. A later analysis re-analyzed previously published TCR beta repertoires from about 730 donors and added high-resolution HLA genotyping to study TCR occurrence patterns. In the later analysis, no new phenotypic data were used to find candidate immune exposures; instead, reliance was placed on TCR beta sequences and their occurrence across donors. An earlier analysis of around 540 of the donors applied high-throughput TCR beta sequencing to assess whether each TCR beta V gene segment acted as functional or pseudogenic. Donor age, sex, ethnicity and CMV serostatus were compiled together with the repertoire data. A later genetic analysis took genome-wide SNP genotypes for about three fifths of the roughly 670 donors and used that subset as a discovery cohort. Every repertoire in the discovery cohort had been generated on one and the same sequencing platform. HLA typing covered class I and class II loci at four-digit resolution. Typing coverage differed by locus: A, B, C, DRB1 and DQB1 were typed in roughly 629-630 donors, DQA1 in 500 to 550, DPA1 in some 570, and DPB1 in about 450. A handful of DR-DQ haplotypes were treated as single units for association and clustering because of strong linkage in the cohort. Among some 410 genotyped donors of the cohort, an average of about 240,000 unique TCR beta nucleotide sequences was sequenced per donor, of which about 19% were non-productive.

Library construction relied on the immunoSEQ multiplex PCR assay. A mixture of 60 forward primers for TCR Vbeta segments and 13 reverse primers for TCR Jbeta segments was used in the multiplex PCR. The CDR3 region of rearranged TCR beta genes was amplified from genomic DNA by a multiplex PCR assay. The Illumina HiSeq System was used to sequence the amplified TCR beta libraries as 87-base-pair reads. The authors processed their data as follows. A later analysis tallied tens of millions of unique TCR beta chains across the 700 or so repertoires, and around 12 million of those chains were shared by two or more donors. To remove PCR and sequencing errors, raw reads were error-corrected and collapsed into unique sequences using a nearest-neighbor algorithm that merged closely related sequences. Alignment of CDR3 sequences to IMGT reference sequences was used to assign V, D and J gene segments. For a sequence to be retained, at least a six-nucleotide match to both a V gene segment and a J gene segment was required. A rearrangement counted as productive if the CDR3 had no stop codons and remained in frame with V and J, and every other rearrangement counted as non-productive. CDR3 was defined by IMGT convention, running from the second conserved V-encoded cysteine to the conserved J-encoded phenylalanine. In an earlier analysis of roughly 580 of the donors, sequences lacking an unambiguous match to a single V gene segment were excluded. An earlier analysis of several hundred of the donors called V segments functional above 56.7% productive rearrangements and segregating when the between-donor standard deviation exceeded 5%. A statistical classification framework was developed to diagnose cytomegalovirus status using the catalog of TCR beta chain sequences. In a later analysis, TCR nucleotide sequences were compared against IMGT/GENE-DB human TR gene sequences so that V and J genes could be assigned. A later analysis assigned CDR3 sequences and most-parsimonious VDJ recombination scenarios with the TCRdist pipeline. In a later analysis, each TCR beta chain was defined by its CDR3 amino acid sequence together with its V-gene family, and reads without a unique V-gene family were excluded. In a later analysis, fewer than 650 highly shared, low-generation-probability nucleotide sequences were removed to address suspected cross-contamination and a sequencing artifact. In a later analysis, a clonal expansion index was calculated for each public chain from normalized within-repertoire ranks of inferred template counts. Generation probabilities in a later analysis came from a VDJ recombination model fitted to out-of-frame rearrangements, and those results were checked against IGoR. In a later analysis, hypergeometric tests were used to score TCR-TCR, TCR-HLA and TCR-CMV co-occurrence, with a repertoire-size bias correction applied to TCR pairs. False discovery rates were estimated in a later analysis by permuting HLA or CMV assignments 20 times. In a later analysis, co-occurring TCRs were grouped using DBSCAN, with TCRdist sequence similarity added in when clustering inside HLA-allele-positive subsets. Co-occurrence clustering excluded repertoires with fewer than 30,000 or more than 120,000 public chains, plus five with anomalous nucleotide sharing. TCRdb stores this immuneACCESS table with in-frame sequences only. Part of the clones is absent; in the studies checked, under half of the shortfall reflects unresolved V genes, and no reason is known for the rest. The V and J calls and the clone size are those of that table, but D and trimming were determined from the DNA. Present in this sample are some 150,000 clones, around 75% of which were seen just once. The ten largest clonotypes hold less than 5% of the sample.

Via the germline V gene (reference sequence), CDR1 is LNHDA and CDR2 SQIVND. Ends trimmed: V by 6 bases, J by 0 bases; bases unmatched to a gene: 3. Measured from the cysteine to the phenylalanine, the CDR3 is 14 residues long. Only the CDR3 region is kept as DNA, spanning 42 bases read in frame from base 1. The cohort comprised 670 or so healthy bone marrow donors. At the time of sampling, every cohort member was nominally healthy, though immune exposures that went unrecorded were likely present. The donor tested CMV seronegative, placing the donor among the 352 seronegative members of the cohort. Every donor gave a peripheral blood sample, and the peripheral blood mononuclear cells from that sample were used for TCR beta sequencing. Genomic DNA was extracted from the blood cell samples with the Qiagen DNeasy Blood Extraction Kit. Summary of the overall study and its limitations: An association between a missense DCLRE1C variant and V-gene and J-gene trimming of TCR beta chains was found in a later genetic analysis and replicated in an independent cohort. The study gave a list of under 200 TCR beta chains associated with cytomegalovirus. In vitro tests confirmed that a few of the cytomegalovirus-associated TCR beta chains recognize cytomegalovirus antigens. Immune exposure information for the cohort was limited to CMV serostatus. A later analysis found that TCR association rates varied across HLA loci, with DRB1 alleles showing the most associated TCRs and HLA-C alleles the fewest. A further reported finding was that TCR beta sequences accurately predicted the HLA-A and HLA-B alleles for most subjects in the first cohort. The earlier analysis of nearly 600 of the donors excluded some 16 rarely observed V segments, including chromosome 9 orphons, because counts were too low. Linkage disequilibrium might explain the correlated functional status among segregating V segments, but an unknown experimental factor could not be excluded. In this cohort, only TCR beta chains were sequenced, and detectable features were limited by the absence of alpha or paired-chain data. A later genetic analysis reported fewer N-insertions in productive TCRs among donors in an Asian-associated ancestry cluster than the roughly 700-donor mean. A later analysis reported that several top co-occurrence clusters appeared linked to parvovirus B19, influenza, CMV and Epstein-Barr virus. A cluster of highly shared sequence variants was judged likely to represent a technical artifact of the sequencing pipeline. Specific HLA alleles were associated with 16,951 TCR beta sequences at a false discovery rate of 0.05 in a later analysis. The classifier was reported to diagnose cytomegalovirus status with high specificity and sensitivity in both the original cohort and the validation cohort. Because the 87-base-pair reads could not distinguish some IMGT-functional V segments, including TRBV6-2 and TRBV6-3, those segments were excluded. It was suggested by the authors that the approach could potentially be generalized to other disease states and immunological phenotypes. In an earlier analysis of some 550 of the donors, most TCR beta V segments were observed in productive rearrangements about 90% or about 30% of the time, broadly matching IMGT annotations. Presence/absence analyses assumed roughly uniform sequencing depth across donors, an assumption that may not hold. Compared with equally common non-associated chains, HLA-associated TCR beta chains in a later analysis were more clonally expanded and had lower generation probabilities. Most TCR sequences were seen in very few donors, while some public TCRs were found in many individuals. A later analysis found that most CMV-associated TCR beta chains appeared HLA-restricted, with HLA associations seemingly driven largely by CMV exposure. Assigning TCR associations to individual alleles was difficult when HLA alleles, especially DR and DQ, strongly co-occurred. Because some donors lacked HLA typing at each locus, the association tests relied only on the typed subset.

The chain was built from TRBV19 and TRBJ2-7, and 9 bases in between align with TRBD1. This TCR was recovered from a man aged 60-69 years in good health and CMV-seronegative. The sequencing input was PBMCs. CDR3 reads: CASSLTGGSYEQYF. The nucleotide sequence is given as TGTGCCAGTAGCTTGACAGGGGGCTCCTACGAGCAGTACTTC. Beyond the CDR3, the reference TRBV19 and TRBJ2-7 genes provide the residues; the full variable domain reads: DGGITQSPKYLFRKEGQNVTLSCEQNLNHDAMYWYRQDPGQGLRLIYYSQIVNDFQKGDIAEGYSVSREKKESFPLTVTSAQKNPTAFYLCASSLTGGSYEQYFGPGTRLTVT.